The 21 T cell receptor beta chains below were found in one sample sequenced in a study of T cells in Graves' hyperthyroidism and ophthalmopathy. Amplification of TCR beta CDR3 regions was performed using RNA transcripts as template. The TCR CDR3 first-round RT-PCR relied on the HTBI primer set. In TCRdb, the multiplex PCR reads were re-called with MiXCR into one record per CDR3 protein. In the table there are 500,000 to 650,000 distinct CDR3 sequences, 15% to 20% of which are singletons. Sequencing used blood. The receptor set was obtained from a man aged 35 to 55 with Graves' ophthalmopathy.

The chain uses TRBV7-9 and TRBJ2-7, with D possibly TRBD1 on 5 matching bases. V lost 5 bases and J 4 bases, leaving 12 bases between the germline ends. There are 13 residues in the CDR3. CDR1 is SEHNR and CDR2 is FQNEAQ in the germline V gene (reference sequence). CDR3 protein: CASSLTDNYEQYF. In DNA form, the CDR3 reads TGTGCCAGCAGCCTAACGGACAATTACGAGCAGTACTTC.

The rearrangement joins TRBV7-3 to TRBJ2-5; D gene ambiguous. Germline V gene data show CDR1 as SGHTA and CDR2 as FQGTGA. CDR3 size: 13 residues. V lost 5 bases and J 5 bases, leaving 12 bases between the germline ends. The CDR3 DNA is TGTGCCAGCAGCCTTAACCCCTCGGAGACCCAGTACTTC. Its protein is CASSLNPSETQYF.

This clonotype has ten or more counts. The J gene is TRBJ2-3, the V gene TRBV2; possible D gene TRBD2, 6 bases. The V gene's germline CDR1 is SNHLY and CDR2 FYNNEI. Trimming cost V 2 bases and J 0 bases, with 9 bases left between them. CDR3 length: 15 amino acids. The CDR3 DNA sequence: TGTGCCAGCAGTGAACAAGCGGGTAGCACAGATACGCAGTATTTT. Translation gives CASSEQAGSTDTQYF.

This clonotype was found many times. This rearrangement joins TRBV28 to TRBJ2-5; D tentatively reads TRBD1 or TRBD2 (5 bases each). The CDR3 extends over 15 amino acids. Trimming shortened V by 5 bases and J by 3 bases, and 16 bases separated the two germline ends. Germline CDR1 and CDR2: MDHEN and SYDVKM. The CDR3 reads CASSGGWGKEETQYF. CDR3 bases: TGTGCCAGCAGTGGAGGCTGGGGGAAGGAAGAGACCCAGTACTTC.

The CDR3 DNA follows: TGTGCCAGCGGATACCCCCCTACCGGGACTAGCGGGTTCTACAATGAGCAGTTCTTC. Amino acid sequence: CASGYPPTGTSGFYNEQFF. This chain uses TRBV11-2 with TRBJ2-1; 12 bases fit TRBD2. Germline CDR1 reads SGHAT; CDR2 reads FQNNGV. This CDR3 is 19 amino acids long. V lost 8 bases and J lost 3; bases outside the gene matches: 17.

This clonotype was found many times. V gene TRBV28 combines with J gene TRBJ1-1; TRBD1 matches at 8 bases. CDR3 length: 15 residues. Germline assignment: CDR1 MDHEN and CDR2 SYDVKM. V lost 3 bases and J lost 1; bases outside the gene matches: 4. The DNA of the CDR3 is TGTGCCAGCAGTTTGACAGGGGTCGGGAACACTGAAGCTTTCTTT. Translated, it gives CASSLTGVGNTEAFF.

This clonotype was found once. The chain carries TRBV20-1 and TRBJ2-7; TRBD1 is a possible D gene (6 bases). The J call may be incorrect, as the DNA end agrees better with TRBJ2-1. The germline V gene encodes CDR1 DFQATT and CDR2 SNEGSKA (reference sequence). CDR3 length: 14 residues. In DNA, the CDR3 is TGCAGTGCTCTAGACAGGCCGCGCTCCTACGAGCAGTTCTTC. Its translation is CSALDRPRSYEQFF.

This rearrangement joins TRBV5-1 to TRBJ1-3; 7 bases match TRBD1. Germline CDR1 reads SGHRS; CDR2 reads YFSETQ. After removal of 4 bases from V and 2 bases from J, the junction contained 9 bases not matched to a gene. The CDR3 spans 16 residues. CDR3 nucleotide sequence: TGCGCCAGCAGCGAGAATACAGGGGTCCCTGGAAACACCATATATTTT. This sequence encodes CASSENTGVPGNTIYF.

The gene calls are TRBV20-1 and TRBJ1-5; 7 bases fit TRBD1. The CDR3 covers 15 residues. CDR1 and CDR2 (germline): DFQATT, SNEGSKA (reference sequence). The V segment lost 2 bases and the J segment 2 bases; nucleotides outside the gene matches: 6. The CDR3 sequence is CSARPTGTRNQPQHF. In nucleotides, the CDR3 is TGCAGTGCTAGACCGACAGGGACGCGCAATCAGCCCCAGCATTTT.

The chain joins TRBV7-9 to TRBJ2-5, with TRBD1 identical over 9 bases. V was pared by 3 bases and J by 4 bases, with 3 bases of the junction left unmatched. CDR3 size: 14 residues. Germline CDR1 reads SEHNR; CDR2 reads FQNEAQ (reference sequence). The CDR3 nucleotides are TGTGCCAGCAGCTTGGGACAGGGCTTAGAGACCCAGTACTTC. It codes for CASSLGQGLETQYF.

This sequence joins TRBV20-1 and TRBJ2-2; 10 bases match TRBD2. V shed 4 bases and J 3 bases; nucleotides not matched to a gene: 5. The CDR3 runs to 15 residues. Per germline, CDR1 DFQATT and CDR2 SNEGSKA (reference sequence). The CDR3 region is CSAKLAGVDTGELFF. The CDR3 DNA reads as TGCAGTGCTAAGCTAGCGGGAGTAGACACCGGGGAGCTGTTTTTT.

This sequence joins TRBV27 and TRBJ2-1, with a possible D match to TRBD2 (5 bases). Germline V gives CDR1 MNHEY, CDR2 SMNVEV (reference sequence). Trimming stripped 6 bases from V and 15 bases from J, with 27 bases between. This CDR3 is 15 amino acids long. The CDR3 nucleotides are TGTGCCAGCAGCCTAGACCCTAACCCGGGCCGGGAACTGTTCTTC. Translation gives CASSLDPNPGRELFF.

The V and J genes are TRBV6-2 or TRBV6-3 and TRBJ2-1; 7 nucleotides agree with TRBD2. CDR1 and CDR2 from the germline V gene are MNHEY and SVGEGT. There are 18 residues in the CDR3. Trimming cost V 1 base and J 0 bases; bases outside gene matches: 9. CDR3 sequence: CASSYWRERPVSYNEQFF. The DNA for the CDR3 is TGTGCCAGCAGTTACTGGCGGGAGCGCCCTGTCTCCTACAATGAGCAGTTCTTC.

This clonotype has a handful of counts. The chain has TRBV6-2 or TRBV6-3 and TRBJ2-3, with D possibly TRBD1 on 6 matching bases. The CDR3 spans 15 residues. Germline V lookup: CDR1 MNHEY, CDR2 SVGEGT. The V end lost 7 bases, the J end lost 6 bases, and 20 bases lay between the germline ends. The CDR3 reads CASNPQGTRQDTQYF. In nucleotides, the CDR3 is TGTGCCAGCAATCCCCAGGGGACGCGTCAGGATACGCAGTATTTT.

This chain links TRBV12-5 with TRBJ2-5, with D unresolved. The germline V and J ends were trimmed by 1 base and 3 bases, with 6 bases remaining between them. Germline V gene sequence: CDR1 LGHNT, CDR2 FRNRAP. This CDR3 has 13 residues. This chain's CDR3 is CASGLDGEETQYF. The CDR3 nucleotides are TGTGCTAGTGGTTTGGATGGTGAAGAGACCCAGTACTTC.

Only a few counts were recorded for this clonotype. V gene TRBV3-1 combines with J gene TRBJ2-3, with 8 bases lining up with TRBD2. The J segment lost 0 bases and the V segment lost 4 bases, leaving 12 bases of the junction unmatched. Germline CDR1 is LGHDT and CDR2 is YNNKEL (reference sequence). This CDR3 is 18 amino acids long. The DNA of the CDR3 is TGTGCCAGCAGCCTGGTCCGGGGGGGGAACCCTAGCACAGATACGCAGTATTTT. This translates into CASSLVRGGNPSTDTQYF.

The chain carries TRBV27 and TRBJ2-7; D remains unclear. From germline, CDR1 is MNHEY and CDR2 SMNVEV (reference sequence). V gave up 5 bases and J gave up 5 bases, with 13 bases separating them. The CDR3 is 13 amino acids. The CDR3 here is CASSPGRKHEQYF. The DNA of the CDR3 is TGTGCCAGCAGTCCCGGCCGGAAGCACGAGCAGTACTTC.

This chain uses TRBV3-1 with TRBJ1-2; 8 bases map to TRBD1. The V and J ends lost 2 bases and 6 bases, in that order; junction bases with no gene match: 5. CDR3 length: 14 amino acids. Germline V gene sequence: CDR1 LGHDT, CDR2 YNNKEL (reference sequence). The DNA for the CDR3 is TGTGCCAGCAGCCAACCGGACAGGGAGGATGGCTACACCTTC. Residues: CASSQPDREDGYTF.

This clonotype was observed many times. The chain uses TRBV19 and TRBJ1-5; the D gene is possibly TRBD1 (6 bases). Trimming shortened V by 6 bases and J by 9 bases, and 18 bases separated the two germline ends. The CDR3 runs 14 residues. Germline assignment: CDR1 LNHDA and CDR2 SQIVND (reference sequence). CDR3 sequence reads: CASSPGRGAGPQHF. CDR3 in DNA: TGTGCCAGTAGCCCCGGCCGGGGGGCAGGGCCCCAGCATTTT.

This clonotype was seen a few times. V gene TRBV3-1 combines with J gene TRBJ2-1, with 9 bases that match TRBD1. The V segment lost 4 bases and the J segment 7 bases; nucleotides outside the gene matches: 8. The CDR3 totals 15 residues. Germline V CDR1 and CDR2: LGHDT, YNNKEL (reference sequence). CDR3 coding DNA: TGTGCCAGCAGCCGTTACAGGGGGCAGGGGAATGAGCAGTTCTTC. It yields the protein CASSRYRGQGNEQFF.

A single count supports this clonotype. The CDR3 loop reads CAIKVGQGSDNEQFF. The CDR3 DNA reads TGTGCCATCAAAGTTGGACAGGGGTCCGACAATGAGCAGTTCTTC. The rearrangement uses TRBV10-3 and TRBJ2-1; 9 nucleotides agree with TRBD1. The trim removed 7 bases at V and 5 bases at J, leaving 9 bases unmatched. Germline loops: CDR1 ENHRY, CDR2 SYGVKD. The CDR3 has 15 residues.